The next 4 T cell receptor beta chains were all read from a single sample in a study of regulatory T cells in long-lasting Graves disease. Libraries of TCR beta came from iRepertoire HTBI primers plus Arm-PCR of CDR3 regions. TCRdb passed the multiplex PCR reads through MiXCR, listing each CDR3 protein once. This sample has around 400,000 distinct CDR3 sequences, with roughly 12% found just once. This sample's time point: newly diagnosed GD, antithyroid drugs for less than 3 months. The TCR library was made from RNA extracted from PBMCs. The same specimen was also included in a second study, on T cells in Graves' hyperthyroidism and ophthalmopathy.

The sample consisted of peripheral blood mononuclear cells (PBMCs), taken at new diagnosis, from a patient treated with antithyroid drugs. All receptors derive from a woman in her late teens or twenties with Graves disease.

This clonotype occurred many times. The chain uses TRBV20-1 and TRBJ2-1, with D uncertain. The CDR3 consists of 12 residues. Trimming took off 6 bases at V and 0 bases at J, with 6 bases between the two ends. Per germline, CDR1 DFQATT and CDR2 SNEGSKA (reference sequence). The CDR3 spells CSAPFSYNEQFF. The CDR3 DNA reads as TGCAGTGCCCCCTTCTCCTACAATGAGCAGTTCTTC.

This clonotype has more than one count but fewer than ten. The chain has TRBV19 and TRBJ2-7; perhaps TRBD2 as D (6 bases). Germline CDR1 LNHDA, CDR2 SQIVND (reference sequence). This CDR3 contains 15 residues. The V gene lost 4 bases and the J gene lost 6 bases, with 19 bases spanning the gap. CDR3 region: CASSTVTERRGEQYF. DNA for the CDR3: TGTGCCAGTAGTACCGTAACGGAGAGGAGGGGCGAGCAGTACTTC.

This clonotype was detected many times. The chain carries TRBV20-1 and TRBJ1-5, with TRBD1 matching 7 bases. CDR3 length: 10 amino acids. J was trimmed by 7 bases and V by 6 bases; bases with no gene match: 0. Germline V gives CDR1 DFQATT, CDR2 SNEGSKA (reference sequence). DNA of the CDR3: TGCAGTGCCAGGGGGCAGCCCCAGCATTTT. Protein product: CSARGQPQHF.

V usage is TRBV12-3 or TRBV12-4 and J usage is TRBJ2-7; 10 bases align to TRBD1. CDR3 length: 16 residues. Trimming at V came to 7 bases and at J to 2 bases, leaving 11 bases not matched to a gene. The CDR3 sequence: CASTGTGVIRPYEQYF. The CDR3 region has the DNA TGTGCCAGCACCGGGACAGGGGTAATTCGCCCCTACGAGCAGTACTTC.